These T cell receptor beta chains were read from a single sample in a study of cytomegalovirus exposure and HLA in healthy donors. TCRdb keeps only in-frame clones here, not all; method: immunoSEQ multiplex PCR. This sample yields 180,000 or so clones, of which 80% are seen a single time; under 2% belongs to the top ten. Sample: PBMCs. The receptor source for this set is a woman aged 30 to 39 in good health and CMV-seronegative. Both conserved end residues are part of each CDR3. D genes are given only for firm matches. The listing skips clone size in some rows; elsewhere it reads once, few, many or a size class.

J	V	size	D	CDR3	DNA
TRBJ2-2	TRBV5-6	NA	TRBD1	CASSATGSGELFF	TGTGCCAGCAGCGCGACAGGGTCCGGGGAGCTGTTTTTT
TRBJ2-3	TRBV10-2	NA	TRBD2	CASSGPTSGGVRRDTQYF	TGCGCCAGCAGTGGGCCAACTAGCGGGGGGGTCCGGAGGGATACGCAGTATTTT
TRBJ2-3	TRBV5-1	NA	TRBD2	CASSLLAGETDTQYF	TGCGCCAGCAGCTTGCTGGCGGGGGAGACAGATACGCAGTATTTT
TRBJ2-7	TRBV5-3	NA	NA	CARSADTRLGQYF	TGTGCCAGAAGCGCCGACACTAGATTAGGGCAGTACTTC
TRBJ1-6	TRBV6-5	NA	NA	CASNQKGGDSPLHF	TGTGCCAGCAACCAAAAAGGCGGGGATTCACCCCTCCACTTT
TRBJ2-3	TRBV9	NA	NA	CASSVDPPGTGGRRYTDTQYF	TGTGCCAGCAGCGTAGACCCACCCGGTACGGGCGGGCGGAGGTACACAGATACGCAGTATTTT
TRBJ2-3	TRBV18	NA	TRBD2	CASSPGVLAGEEDTQYF	TGTGCCAGCTCACCGGGGGTACTAGCGGGGGAAGAAGATACGCAGTATTTT
TRBJ2-5	TRBV6-6	NA	NA	CASSKWTFEQETQYF	TGTGCCAGCAGTAAATGGACATTTGAGCAAGAGACCCAGTACTTC
TRBJ1-1	TRBV29-1	NA	NA	CSVEAYRDMNTEAFF	TGCAGCGTTGAAGCCTACCGGGACATGAACACTGAAGCTTTCTTT
TRBJ2-1	TRBV12-5	NA	TRBD2	CASGLVAVGLAPPNEQFF	TGTGCTAGTGGTTTGGTAGCCGTGGGACTAGCGCCACCCAATGAGCAGTTCTTC
TRBJ2-2	TRBV7-2	NA	NA	CASSPFSGNTGELFF	TGTGCCAGCAGCCCTTTTAGTGGGAACACCGGGGAGCTGTTTTTT
TRBJ2-7	TRBV7-9	NA	NA	CASSPSDRTREQYF	TGTGCCAGCAGCCCGTCAGACAGGACGAGGGAGCAGTACTTC
TRBJ1-2	TRBV27	NA	NA	CASSYTGLNYGYTF	TGTGCCAGCAGTTACACAGGTCTTAACTATGGCTACACCTTC
TRBJ2-5	TRBV20-1	NA	NA	CSASGSETQYF	TGCAGTGCTAGCGGGTCAGAGACCCAGTACTTC
TRBJ2-2	TRBV19	NA	TRBD1	CASRRQGRSTGELFF	TGTGCCAGCAGGAGACAGGGTAGAAGTACCGGGGAGCTGTTTTTT
TRBJ1-2	TRBV7-2	NA	NA	CASSLGTTGSNYGYTF	TGTGCCAGCAGTTTAGGGACAACAGGATCTAACTATGGCTACACCTTC
TRBJ1-6	TRBV5-1	NA	NA	CASSLGPGSPLHF	TGCGCCAGCAGCTTGGGACCGGGTTCACCCCTCCACTTT
TRBJ2-7	TRBV4-2	many	NA	CASRQRAEAYEQYF	TGTGCCAGCAGACAAAGAGCGGAAGCCTACGAGCAGTACTTC
TRBJ2-5	TRBV29-1	NA	TRBD1	CSVVAGGSVETQYF	TGCAGCGTTGTGGCAGGGGGCTCCGTAGAGACCCAGTACTTC
TRBJ2-3	TRBV5-6	NA	TRBD1	CASSLQRGTGTDTQYF	TGTGCCAGCAGCTTGCAGCGCGGGACAGGGACAGATACGCAGTATTTT
TRBJ1-1	TRBV25-1	NA	TRBD1	CASSETGRRAFF	TGTGCCAGCTCGGAGACAGGGAGGCGAGCTTTCTTT
TRBJ2-5	TRBV7-2	NA	NA	CASSLVWRGGIQETQYF	TGTGCCAGCAGCTTAGTTTGGAGGGGTGGGATTCAAGAGACCCAGTACTTC
TRBJ2-7	TRBV7-3	few	NA	CASSHGVTYEQYF	TGTGCCAGCAGCCACGGGGTCACCTACGAGCAGTACTTC
TRBJ1-2	TRBV5-4	few	TRBD1	CASSQGQVAGYTF	TGTGCCAGCAGCCAAGGACAGGTGGCTGGCTACACCTTC
TRBJ2-3	TRBV2	NA	NA	CASRSSGTLRGTQYF	TGTGCCAGCCGGTCATCCGGGACACTGAGGGGTACGCAGTATTTT
TRBJ1-2	TRBV29-1	once	TRBD1	CSVEQGGETLRYGYTF	TGCAGCGTTGAACAAGGGGGCGAGACATTAAGGTATGGCTACACCTTC
TRBJ1-2	TRBV6-1	once	TRBD1	CASSVIETGVNYGYTF	TGTGCCAGCAGTGTGATCGAAACAGGGGTGAACTATGGCTACACCTTC
TRBJ2-3	TRBV19	NA	TRBD2	CASSILGEAGVRDTQYF	TGTGCCAGTAGTATTCTGGGAGAAGCGGGGGTTCGAGATACGCAGTATTTT
TRBJ2-7	TRBV15	NA	NA	CATSRGLDRQLPPTGEQYF	TGTGCCACCAGCAGGGGATTAGACAGGCAACTCCCCCCTACGGGCGAGCAGTACTTC